This T cell receptor beta chain was retrieved from a study of blood T cell repertoires in COVID-19. V was clipped by 4 bases and J by 7 bases; unmatched bases: 11. The CDR3 contains 15 residues. Germline V gene data show CDR1 as MDHEN and CDR2 as SYDVKM. Here immunoSEQ multiplex PCR was the method, and the copy in TCRdb shows in-frame clones only, minus some. The sample includes about 150,000 clones, around 87% seen only once; the top ten take about 4.6%. The genes are TRBV28 and TRBJ1-2; 8 bases are shared with TRBD1. The receptor's source is a woman between 55 and 75 years old with active or convalescent COVID-19. Source material: peripheral blood. The CDR3: CASSSLDRVESGYTF. DNA for the CDR3: TGTGCCAGCAGTTCCTTGGACAGGGTGGAGAGTGGCTACACCTTC.